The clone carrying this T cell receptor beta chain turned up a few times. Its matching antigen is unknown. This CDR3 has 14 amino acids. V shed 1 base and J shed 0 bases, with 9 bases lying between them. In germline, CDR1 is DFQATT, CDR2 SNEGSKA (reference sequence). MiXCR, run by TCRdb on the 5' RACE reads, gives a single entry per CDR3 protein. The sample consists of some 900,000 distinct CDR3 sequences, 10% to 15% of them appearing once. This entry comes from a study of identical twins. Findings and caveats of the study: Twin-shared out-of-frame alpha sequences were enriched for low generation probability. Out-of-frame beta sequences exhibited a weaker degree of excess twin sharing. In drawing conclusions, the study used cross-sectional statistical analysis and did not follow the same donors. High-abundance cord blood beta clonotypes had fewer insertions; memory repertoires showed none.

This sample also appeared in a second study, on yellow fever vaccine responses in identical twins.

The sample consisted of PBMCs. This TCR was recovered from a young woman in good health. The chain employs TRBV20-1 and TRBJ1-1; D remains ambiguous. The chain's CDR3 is CSARVTEMNTEAFF. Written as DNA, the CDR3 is TGCAGTGCTAGAGTGACGGAGATGAACACTGAAGCTTTCTTT.